These 23 T cell receptor beta chains were all obtained from the same sample, sequenced in a study of blood T cell repertoires in COVID-19. Method: immunoSEQ multiplex PCR; TCRdb's copy keeps in-frame clones and lacks some. The sample has more than 95,000 clones, about 80% seen once. The specimen sequenced was peripheral blood. These receptors originate from a man between 60 and 75 years old with acute or convalescent COVID-19.

V gene TRBV5-4 combines with J gene TRBJ1-1; tentatively, D is TRBD1 (5 bases). The CDR3 is 14 amino acids. The germline V gene has CDR1 SGHNT and CDR2 YYREEE (reference sequence). Trimming shortened V by 6 bases and J by 1 base, and 13 bases separated the two germline ends. In DNA, the CDR3 is TGTGCCAGCACCCTAACTCAGGGGAACACTGAAGCTTTCTTT. Its translation is CASTLTQGNTEAFF.

V is TRBV15 and J is TRBJ1-4, with no clear D. Trimming stripped 5 bases from V and 0 bases from J, with 4 bases between. The germline gives CDR1 LNHNV, CDR2 YYDKDF (reference sequence). This CDR3 contains 13 residues. CDR3 amino acids: CATSQTTNEKLFF. CDR3 bases: TGTGCCACCAGCCAAACAACTAATGAAAAACTGTTTTTT. The whole variable domain, filled in from reference TRBV15 and TRBJ1-4, reads DAMVIQNPRYQVTQFGKPVTLSCSQTLNHNVMYWYQQKSSQAPKLLFHYYDKDFNNEADTPDNFQSRRPNTSFCFLDIRSPGLGDTAMYLCATSQTTNEKLFFGSGTQLSVL.

The chain couples TRBV7-2 to TRBJ2-2; D is undetermined. This CDR3 is built from 13 residues. Per the germline V gene, CDR1 is SGHTA and CDR2 is FQGNSA. V shed 3 bases and J shed 3 bases, with 5 bases lying between them. The CDR3 nucleotides are TGTGCCAGCAGCTTGTATGACACCGGGGAGCTGTTTTTT. This translates into CASSLYDTGELFF.

The chain joins TRBV28 to TRBJ1-5; D remains unclear. CDR1 is MDHEN and CDR2 is SYDVKM in the germline V gene. Trimming cost V 1 base and J 3 bases, with 7 bases left between them. The CDR3 consists of 14 residues. The CDR3 bases are TGTGCCAGCAGTTTATCGTCTCTCAATCAGCCCCAGCATTTT. Translating it yields CASSLSSLNQPQHF.

In DNA form, the CDR3 reads TGTGCCACCAGTCTAGGGGGACAGGTGAACACTGAAGCTTTCTTT. Translation: CATSLGGQVNTEAFF. The rearrangement joins TRBV24-1 to TRBJ1-1, with 8 bases that match TRBD1. Germline V lookup: CDR1 KGHDR, CDR2 SFDVKD. This CDR3 has 15 residues. The junction had 5 bases not matched to a gene; V was cut back by 6 bases and J by 0 bases.

The V gene is TRBV24-1, the J gene TRBJ2-1, with TRBD2 identical over 9 bases. V gave up 5 bases and J gave up 1 base; unmatched junction bases: 8. The CDR3 sequence is 17 residues long. Germline CDR1 and CDR2: KGHDR and SFDVKD. CDR3 amino acids: CATSGGRVVGSYNEQFF. The DNA of the CDR3 is TGTGCCACCAGTGGCGGGAGGGTCGTGGGTTCCTACAATGAGCAGTTCTTC.

The rearrangement uses TRBV7-6 and TRBJ2-3; possibly TRBD1 for D (5 bases). V lost 2 bases, J lost 8 bases, and 8 bases lay in between. This CDR3 has 12 residues. CDR1 is SGHVS and CDR2 is FNYEAQ in the germline V gene. The DNA of the CDR3 is TGTGCCAGCAGCTTACAGGGCGGTACGCAGTATTTT. It specifies CASSLQGGTQYF.

The chain combines TRBV10-3 with TRBJ2-5; 10 bases agree with TRBD2. This CDR3 has 16 residues. The V gene end was trimmed by 4 bases and the J gene end by 0 bases; junction bases not matched to a gene: 5. The V gene's germline CDR1 is ENHRY and CDR2 SYGVKD. CDR3 DNA: TGTGCCATCAGTGGCCCGACTAGCGGGTACCAAGAGACCCAGTACTTC. This encodes CAISGPTSGYQETQYF.

This chain joins TRBV6-5 and TRBJ2-1, with 12 positions matching TRBD2. CDR1 MNHEY and CDR2 SVGAGI come from the germline V gene. The ends lost 5 bases at V and 9 bases at J; junction bases unmatched: 8. The CDR3 has 15 amino acids. The CDR3 sequence is CASSPSSGRAGEQFF. CDR3 bases: TGTGCCAGCAGTCCGTCTAGCGGGAGGGCCGGTGAGCAGTTCTTC.

This clone was observed a single time. The chain uses TRBV27 and TRBJ2-1, with TRBD2 matching 11 bases. The V and J ends lost 6 bases and 6 bases, in that order; junction bases with no gene match: 10. The CDR3 runs to 16 residues. CDR1 is MNHEY, CDR2 SMNVEV, per germline (reference sequence). DNA of the CDR3: TGTGCCAGCAGCAGTACCGGGACTAGCGGTCTCAATGAGCAGTTCTTC. This codes for CASSSTGTSGLNEQFF.

The chain recombines TRBV9 with TRBJ1-2, with 8 bases identical to TRBD1. V lost 3 bases, J lost 7 bases, and 14 bases stayed unmatched. Germline CDR1 reads SGDLS; CDR2 reads YYNGEE. The CDR3 consists of 16 residues. DNA of the CDR3: TGTGCCAGCAGCGCACTAATGGGACAGGCCGGGAGTGGCTACACCTTC. It translates to CASSALMGQAGSGYTF.

This chain uses TRBV18 with TRBJ2-3; 8 bases are shared with TRBD2. V was clipped by 3 bases and J by 1 base; unmatched bases: 0. Germline-derived CDR1 and CDR2 are KGHSH and LQKENI. The CDR3 is 14 amino acids. DNA of the CDR3: TGTGCCAGCTCACCTAGCGGGGGCACAGATACGCAGTATTTT. Residues: CASSPSGGTDTQYF.

The CDR3 nucleotides are TGTGCCAGCAGCTTGCAGGGTGATGATACGCAGTATTTT. Translated: CASSLQGDDTQYF. The chain uses TRBV5-4 and TRBJ2-3; possibly TRBD1 for D (5 bases). Germline-derived CDR1 and CDR2 are SGHNT and YYREEE (reference sequence). The CDR3 totals 13 residues. Trimming shortened V by 1 base and J by 6 bases, and 9 bases separated the two germline ends.

CDR3 residues: CASSLGGPRELFF. CDR3 sequence (DNA): TGTGCCAGCAGCTTAGGGGGCCCGCGGGAGCTGTTTTTT. The chain carries TRBV7-2 and TRBJ2-2, with D possibly matching TRBD1 (5 bases). The CDR3 totals 13 residues. Per germline, CDR1 SGHTA and CDR2 FQGNSA. V lost 1 base and J 9 bases, leaving 9 bases between the germline ends.

The chain uses TRBV10-3 and TRBJ2-4; a possible D gene is TRBD1 (9 bases). Germline V gives CDR1 ENHRY, CDR2 SYGVKD. V lost 8 bases and J 11 bases, leaving 25 bases between the germline ends. The CDR3 has 15 residues. CDR3 coding DNA: TGTGCCATCCGGGGGGGACAGGGAAGGGACGAGGTTCAGTACTTC. Its translation is CAIRGGQGRDEVQYF.

The V call is TRBV10-3, the J call TRBJ2-2; 9 positions match TRBD2. CDR3 size: 16 residues. The germline V gene has CDR1 ENHRY and CDR2 SYGVKD. V trimming: 5 bases; J trimming: 1 base; junction bases outside the gene matches: 5. CDR3: CAISSSTSGNTGELFF. CDR3 nucleotide sequence: TGTGCCATCAGTTCTTCGACTAGCGGGAACACCGGGGAGCTGTTTTTT.

The chain couples TRBV5-1 to TRBJ2-1; possible D gene TRBD2, 5 bases. Germline values: CDR1 SGHRS, CDR2 YFSETQ. The V and J ends lost 0 bases and 4 bases respectively, with 17 bases between them. This CDR3 is built from 17 residues. CDR3 bases: TGCGCCAGCAGCTTGGGTAAGAGGGCTCCACCTTACAATGAGCAGTTCTTC. Translated: CASSLGKRAPPYNEQFF.

The J gene is TRBJ2-7, the V gene TRBV29-1; TRBD2 might be the D (5 bases). Germline V gives CDR1 SQVTM, CDR2 ANQGSEA. Trimming pared 2 bases from V and 2 bases from J, leaving 7 bases between. The CDR3 has 12 residues. In nucleotides, the CDR3 is TGCAGCGTTGAAAGCGGCACCTACGAGCAGTACTTC. Protein sequence: CSVESGTYEQYF.

This clone has more than one count but fewer than ten. The CDR3 sequence: CATRLSPGPGQPQHF. The CDR3, as DNA: TGTGCCACCAGACTTTCTCCGGGCCCAGGGCAGCCCCAGCATTTT. V and J are TRBV6-5 and TRBJ1-5, with a possible D match to TRBD1 (5 bases). There are 15 residues in the CDR3. Germline V gene lookup returns CDR1 MNHEY and CDR2 SVGAGI. Trimming shortened V by 10 bases and J by 7 bases, and 23 bases separated the two germline ends.

As DNA, the CDR3 is TGTGCCAGCAGCCCTTGGGAGTTAGTCTACGAGCAGTACTTC. Translated, it gives CASSPWELVYEQYF. The rearrangement links TRBV5-6 to TRBJ2-7; the D gene is possibly TRBD2 (5 bases). With 4 bases removed from V and 3 bases from J, the gap between germline ends came to 14 bases. This CDR3 comprises 14 residues. Looked up from germline, CDR1 is SGHDT and CDR2 is YYEEEE.

J is TRBJ1-5 and V is TRBV27; TRBD1 matches 8 bases. The CDR3 loop spans 16 amino acids. Losses at the gene ends were 5 bases for V and 7 bases for J; bases not matched to a gene: 13. In germline, CDR1 is MNHEY, CDR2 SMNVEV (reference sequence). This chain's CDR3 is CASSPYRAGGHQPQHF. The DNA for the CDR3 is TGTGCCAGCAGTCCATACCGGGCAGGGGGCCACCAGCCCCAGCATTTT.

The chain has TRBV6-2 or TRBV6-3 and TRBJ2-3, with TRBD2 matching over 13 bases. This CDR3 has 17 amino acids. Unmatched junction bases numbered 4, after V lost 4 bases and J lost 0 bases. Germline CDR1 is MNHEY and CDR2 is SVGEGT. The DNA for the CDR3 is TGTGCCAGCAGTTTGGGACTAGCGGGATATAGCACAGATACGCAGTATTTT. Amino acid sequence: CASSLGLAGYSTDTQYF.

This clone was picked up a small number of times. CDR3 coding DNA: TGTGCCAGCAGCTTAGCCTGGCGTGGGAGCTCCTACAATGAGCAGTTCTTC. This gives the protein CASSLAWRGSSYNEQFF. V usage is TRBV7-6 and J usage is TRBJ2-1; a weak D match, TRBD2 (5 bases). CDR1 is SGHVS, CDR2 FNYEAQ, per germline. The CDR3 extends over 17 amino acids. Trimming shortened V by 0 bases and J by 0 bases, and 12 bases separated the two germline ends.